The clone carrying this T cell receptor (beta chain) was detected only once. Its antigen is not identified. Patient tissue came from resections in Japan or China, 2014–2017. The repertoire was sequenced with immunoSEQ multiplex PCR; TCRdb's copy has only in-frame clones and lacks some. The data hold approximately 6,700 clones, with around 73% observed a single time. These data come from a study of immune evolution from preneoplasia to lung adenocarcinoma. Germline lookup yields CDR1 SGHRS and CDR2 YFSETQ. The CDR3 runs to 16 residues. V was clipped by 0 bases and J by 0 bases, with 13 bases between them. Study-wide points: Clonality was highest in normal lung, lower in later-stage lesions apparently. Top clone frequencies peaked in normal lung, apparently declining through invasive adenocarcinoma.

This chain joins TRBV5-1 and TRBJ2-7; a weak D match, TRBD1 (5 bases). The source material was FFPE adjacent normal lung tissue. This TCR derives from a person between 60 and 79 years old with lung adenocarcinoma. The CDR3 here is CASSLGGQTVSYEQYF. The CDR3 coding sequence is TGCGCCAGCAGCTTGGGGGGCCAGACTGTCTCCTACGAGCAGTACTTC.